These 9 T cell receptor beta chains were all obtained from the same sample, sequenced in a study of cytomegalovirus exposure and HLA in healthy donors. The study ran its PCR with 60 Vbeta and 13 Jbeta primers. Using immunoSEQ multiplex PCR, the repertoire was profiled, and TCRdb retains in-frame clones only, with some absent. The repertoire holds 150,000 to 200,000 clones, with around 84% as singletons. The sequencing input was PBMCs. The receptors were gathered from a man aged 40-49 years in good health and CMV-seropositive.

This chain uses TRBV2 with TRBJ2-1, with 11 bases fitting TRBD1. The CDR3 is 16 amino acids. Germline V CDR1 and CDR2: SNHLY, FYNNEI. Trimming removed 6 bases from V and 0 bases from J; junction bases left unmatched: 4. DNA of the CDR3: TGTGCCAGCAGCCGGACAGGGGGCAGCTCCTACAATGAGCAGTTCTTC. Translating gives CASSRTGGSSYNEQFF.

This chain links TRBV6-6 with TRBJ2-7, with TRBD1 matching 12 bases. Germline V gives CDR1 MNHNY, CDR2 SVGAGI (reference sequence). The trim removed 8 bases at V and 4 bases at J, leaving 3 bases unmatched. This CDR3 is 13 amino acids long. Here the CDR3 reads CASRDRGPYEQYF. The CDR3 DNA sequence: TGTGCCAGCCGGGACAGGGGGCCGTACGAGCAGTACTTC.

The chain is built from TRBV6-6 and TRBJ2-3, with 9 bases matching TRBD1. The ends lost 6 bases at V and 6 bases at J; junction bases unmatched: 7. Germline-derived CDR1 and CDR2 are MNHNY and SVGAGI (reference sequence). The CDR3 loop spans 14 amino acids. CDR3 bases: TGTGCCAGCAGGGGGGGACAGGGTCGGGATACGCAGTATTTT. It yields the protein CASRGGQGRDTQYF.

This rearrangement joins TRBV6-6 to TRBJ1-2; 12 positions match TRBD1. There are 15 residues in the CDR3. Germline V CDR1 and CDR2: MNHNY, SVGAGI (reference sequence). J gave up 3 bases and V 5 bases, and 4 bases lay outside the gene matches. The chain's CDR3 is CASSTGQGADYGYTF. CDR3 in DNA: TGTGCCAGCAGTACGGGACAGGGGGCCGACTATGGCTACACCTTC.

The chain recombines TRBV29-1 with TRBJ1-2; 9 bases are a match to TRBD1. With V trimmed by 7 bases and J by 3 bases, 6 bases remained unmatched. Germline V gene sequence: CDR1 SQVTM, CDR2 ANQGSEA. This CDR3 comprises 13 residues. CDR3 sequence (DNA): TGCAGCGGAAAACAGGGGGCTGACTATGGCTACACCTTC. Translating it yields CSGKQGADYGYTF. The complete variable domain, with remaining parts taken from reference TRBV29-1 and TRBJ1-2, reads SAVISQKPSRDICQRGTSLTIQCQVDSQVTMMFWYRQQPGQSLTLIATANQGSEATYESGFVIDKFPISRPNLTFSTLTVSNMSPEDSSIYLCSGKQGADYGYTFGSGTRLTVV.

This rearrangement joins TRBV5-4 to TRBJ1-2; no reliable D call. This CDR3 region has 13 residues. CDR1 is SGHNT, CDR2 YYREEE, per germline (reference sequence). V lost 0 bases and J lost 8, with 11 bases in between. CDR3: CASSLVSGRGYTF. CDR3 DNA: TGTGCCAGCAGCTTGGTATCCGGTCGAGGCTACACCTTC. Using reference TRBV5-4 and TRBJ1-2 for the parts outside the CDR3, the full variable domain is ETGVTQSPTHLIKTRGQQVTLRCSSQSGHNTVSWYQQALGQGPQFIFQYYREEENGRGNFPPRFSGLQFPNYSSELNVNALELDDSALYLCASSLVSGRGYTFGSGTRLTVV.

CDR3 loop: CASSEGQGALGTQYF. CDR3 sequence (DNA): TGTGCCAGCAGTGAAGGGCAGGGGGCTTTGGGGACCCAGTACTTC. This chain joins TRBV6-1 and TRBJ2-5, with TRBD1 matching over 8 bases. Germline values: CDR1 MNHNS, CDR2 SASEGT. J lost 7 bases, V lost 1 base, and 8 bases had no gene match. The length of the CDR3 is 15 residues.

The chain uses TRBV6-5 and TRBJ1-1, with TRBD1 matching over 9 bases. V lost 6 bases, J lost 9 bases, and 5 bases stayed unmatched. The CDR3 contains 12 residues. The germline V gene has CDR1 MNHEY and CDR2 SVGAGI. CDR3 coding DNA: TGTGCCAGCAGACAGGGGGCGCGGAAAGCTTTCTTT. This sequence encodes CASRQGARKAFF.

The gene calls are TRBV19 and TRBJ2-7; maybe TRBD2 (5 bases). The CDR3 covers 15 residues. Germline V gene sequence: CDR1 LNHDA, CDR2 SQIVND (reference sequence). Deletions cut 2 bases from V and 4 bases from J, with 15 bases between. DNA of the CDR3: TGTGCCAGTAGTATAAAAGGCGCGGGCTTATACGAGCAGTACTTC. It is translated as CASSIKGAGLYEQYF.